The 32 T cell receptor beta chains reported below all come from one sample, sequenced in a study of T cell repertoires in cytomegalovirus infection. TCRdb re-called the reads through MiXCR, storing one row per CDR3 protein. The sample includes 310,000 or so distinct CDR3 sequences, 25% seen only once; the top ten take roughly 13%. For these TCRs, the target antigens are not known. Sequences were derived from cultured PBMCs, sampled from culture after CMV antigen stimulation. The source of these receptors is a human donor in good health (CMV status not recorded). Some clones in this sample may be carry-over from other donors' samples.

This clonotype was seen a handful of times. V gene TRBV28 combines with J gene TRBJ2-1, with D perhaps matching TRBD2 (5 bases). CDR1 and CDR2 (germline): MDHEN, SYDVKM. V was shortened by 3 bases and J by 7 bases, with 7 bases between the two germline ends. This CDR3 is 12 amino acids long. Here the CDR3 reads CASSLDLNEQFF. CDR3 DNA sequence: TGTGCCAGCAGTTTGGACTTAAATGAGCAGTTCTTC.

CDR3 loop: CASSLQGWNEQYF. In DNA, the CDR3 is TGTGCCAGCAGTTTACAGGGTTGGAACGAGCAGTACTTC. The chain recombines TRBV28 with TRBJ2-7, with D perhaps matching TRBD1 (5 bases). Between the trimmed V and J ends, which lost 2 bases and 5 bases, there was a span of 10 bases. CDR1 and CDR2 from the germline V gene are MDHEN and SYDVKM. The CDR3 extends over 13 amino acids.

This clonotype turned up a few times. The chain combines TRBV7-8 with TRBJ2-1; 9 bases match TRBD2. This CDR3 has 17 amino acids. Germline V gene lookup returns CDR1 SGHVS and CDR2 FQNEAQ. Germline trimming cut 4 bases from V and 9 bases from J; bases unmatched to any gene: 16. This chain's CDR3 is CASSSGGREGRSVEQFF. The DNA of the CDR3 is TGTGCCAGCAGCTCCGGGGGGCGGGAGGGCCGGTCGGTTGAGCAGTTCTTC.

The CDR3, as DNA: TGCGCCAGCAGCCAGAGGGGCCGGGGCCATTCCCGCACAGATACGCAGTATTTT. Its translation is CASSQRGRGHSRTDTQYF. The J gene is TRBJ2-3, the V gene TRBV4-1; the D call may be TRBD1 or TRBD2 (5 bases each). The ends were cut back, 3 bases at V and 1 base at J, with 20 bases in the middle. CDR1 is MGHRA and CDR2 is YSYEKL in the germline V gene. The CDR3 covers 18 residues.

The rearrangement joins TRBV29-1 to TRBJ1-1; D unclear. V was pared by 3 bases and J by 1 base, with 9 bases between. The length of the CDR3 is 13 residues. Germline lookup yields CDR1 SQVTM and CDR2 ANQGSEA. This CDR3 is CSVEVLGNTEAFF. In DNA, the CDR3 is TGCAGCGTTGAGGTCCTCGGGAACACTGAAGCTTTCTTT. Based on the CDR3 plus reference TRBV29-1 and TRBJ1-1, the full variable domain is SAVISQKPSRDICQRGTSLTIQCQVDSQVTMMFWYRQQPGQSLTLIATANQGSEATYESGFVIDKFPISRPNLTFSTLTVSNMSPEDSSIYLCSVEVLGNTEAFFGQGTRLTVV.

The chain uses TRBV20-1 and TRBJ2-3; TRBD2 aligns across 9 bases. This CDR3 contains 14 residues. Germline CDR1 DFQATT, CDR2 SNEGSKA (reference sequence). The V segment lost 2 bases and the J segment 3 bases; nucleotides outside the gene matches: 3. CDR3 DNA sequence: TGCAGTGCTAGACCTAGCGGGACGACAGATACGCAGTATTTT. Its translation: CSARPSGTTDTQYF.

The table lists this clonotype with a few counts. This chain connects TRBV15 to TRBJ2-5; 8 nucleotides line up with TRBD1. V dropped 4 bases and J dropped 1; count of bases not matched to a gene: 8. The CDR3 is 16 amino acids. Germline values: CDR1 LNHNV, CDR2 YYDKDF (reference sequence). The chain's CDR3 is CATSNLDRVAQETQYF. CDR3 in DNA: TGTGCCACCAGCAATCTGGACAGGGTGGCCCAAGAGACCCAGTACTTC.

The rearrangement links TRBV7-6 to TRBJ2-7; D call uncertain. CDR1 and CDR2 from the germline V gene are SGHVS and FNYEAQ. The CDR3 has 14 residues. Trimming removed 4 bases from V and 3 bases from J, with 13 bases in between. The CDR3 coding sequence is TGTGCCAGCAGCTCCTCGACAAGAAGCTACGAGCAGTACGTC. It is translated as CASSSSTRSYEQYV.

This clonotype has more than one count but fewer than ten. The CDR3 region is CASSLRATGSGSPLHF. The DNA for the CDR3 is TGTGCCAGCAGCTTGAGGGCAACAGGTAGCGGTTCACCCCTCCACTTT. V usage is TRBV5-4 and J usage is TRBJ1-6; tentative D call: TRBD1 (5 bases). Germline V lookup: CDR1 SGHNT, CDR2 YYREEE (reference sequence). The CDR3 contains 16 residues. With 1 base removed from V and 9 bases from J, the gap between germline ends came to 17 bases.

The V call is TRBV12-3 or TRBV12-4, the J call TRBJ1-6; no firm D call. The CDR3 is made up of 12 amino acids. V was pared by 6 bases and J by 8 bases, with 8 bases between. CDR3 amino acids: CASRVEDSPLHF. The CDR3 DNA follows: TGTGCCAGCAGGGTCGAGGATTCACCCCTCCACTTT.

The genes are TRBV7-9 and TRBJ2-7; TRBD1 aligns across 10 bases. The CDR3 spans 14 residues. Germline V gives CDR1 SEHNR, CDR2 FQNEAQ (reference sequence). The J segment lost 3 bases and the V segment lost 6 bases, leaving 5 bases of the junction unmatched. CDR3 sequence reads: CASRSGQGLYEQYF. For the CDR3, the DNA is TGTGCCAGCAGGTCGGGACAGGGGCTCTACGAGCAGTACTTC.

Only a few counts were recorded for this clonotype. This chain uses TRBV7-2 with TRBJ1-5; possibly TRBD1 for D (6 bases). The CDR3 is 16 amino acids. V lost 5 bases to trimming and J lost 9 bases, with 23 bases between them. The germline CDR1 and CDR2 sequences are SGHTA and FQGNSA. CDR3 sequence: CASSPQSGTTLWPQHF. The CDR3 coding sequence is TGTGCCAGCAGCCCGCAGTCCGGGACAACACTTTGGCCCCAGCATTTT.

This clonotype occurred a few times. The chain recombines TRBV12-3 or TRBV12-4 with TRBJ2-1; D is undetermined. V gave up 5 bases and J gave up 8 bases, with 10 bases separating them. This CDR3 is built from 12 residues. CDR3 region: CASSRTQDEQFF. CDR3 bases: TGTGCCAGCAGTCGGACCCAAGATGAGCAGTTCTTC.

V and J are TRBV7-2 and TRBJ2-1; D is perhaps TRBD1 or TRBD2 (6 bases each). With 4 bases removed from V and 9 bases from J, the gap between germline ends came to 22 bases. CDR1 is SGHTA and CDR2 is FQGNSA in the germline V gene. The CDR3 is 16 residues long. The CDR3 is CASSWGQPGGGGEQFF. CDR3 sequence (DNA): TGTGCCAGCAGCTGGGGACAACCGGGTGGGGGAGGTGAGCAGTTCTTC.

In its sample, this clonotype was seen a few times. CDR3 sequence: CASSRGGTNTGELFF. CDR3 bases: TGTGCCAGCAGCCGAGGGGGGACGAACACCGGGGAGCTGTTTTTT. The rearrangement joins TRBV11-3 to TRBJ2-2; the D call may be TRBD1 or TRBD2 (6 bases each). V was shortened by 5 bases and J by 0 bases, with 10 bases between the two germline ends. CDR1 is SGHNT, CDR2 YENEEA, per germline. This CDR3 spans 15 amino acids.

This clonotype was found many times. CDR3 DNA: TGTGCCAGCAGCTTAATCGAGGGGCTCAGCAATCAGCCCCAGCATTTT. Its translation: CASSLIEGLSNQPQHF. The chain carries TRBV7-8 and TRBJ1-5; perhaps TRBD1 as D (5 bases). V shed 2 bases and J shed 1 base, with 12 bases lying between them. From germline, CDR1 is SGHVS and CDR2 FQNEAQ. This CDR3 is 16 amino acids long.

The chain recombines TRBV7-2 with TRBJ2-1; 15 nucleotides agree with TRBD2. The junction had 4 bases not matched to a gene; V was cut back by 0 bases and J by 7 bases. Germline V gene sequence: CDR1 SGHTA, CDR2 FQGNSA. The CDR3 loop spans 17 amino acids. The CDR3 protein is CASSLAFGTSGRNEQFF. The CDR3 DNA reads as TGTGCCAGCAGCTTAGCATTTGGGACTAGCGGGAGGAATGAGCAGTTCTTC.

This chain joins TRBV7-2 and TRBJ1-3; D is undetermined. The CDR3 is made up of 13 amino acids. V dropped 4 bases and J dropped 4 bases, with 8 bases sitting between them. Germline V gene sequence: CDR1 SGHTA, CDR2 FQGNSA. The CDR3 bases are TGTGCCAGCAGCTCGGACGCAGGAAACACCATATATTTT. Its protein product is CASSSDAGNTIYF.

The sample holds one count of this clonotype. V gene TRBV5-6 combines with J gene TRBJ2-1; D call uncertain. The germline V gene encodes CDR1 SGHDT and CDR2 YYEEEE. V dropped 0 bases and J dropped 11 bases, with 9 bases sitting between them. The CDR3 spans 12 residues. CDR3 residues: CASSLVGQKQFF. The CDR3 DNA reads TGTGCCAGCAGCTTGGTAGGGCAGAAGCAGTTCTTC.

The chain employs TRBV29-1 and TRBJ2-3; the D gene is possibly TRBD2 (5 bases). V was clipped by 6 bases and J by 3 bases, with 13 bases between them. The CDR3 has 13 residues. The germline V gene has CDR1 SQVTM and CDR2 ANQGSEA. DNA of the CDR3: TGCAGCGTCGGACTCCCCCTAACAGATACGCAGTATTTT. Amino acid sequence: CSVGLPLTDTQYF.

This clonotype occurred a few times. The chain couples TRBV20-1 to TRBJ2-1, with 12 positions matching TRBD2. Germline loops: CDR1 DFQATT, CDR2 SNEGSKA (reference sequence). J lost 8 bases, V lost 6 bases, and 5 bases had no gene match. The CDR3 loop spans 13 amino acids. CDR3 nucleotides: TGCAGTGCGAACCTAGCGGGAGGGCATGAGCAGTTCTTC. Translating it yields CSANLAGGHEQFF.

As DNA, the CDR3 is TGTGCCAGCAGTTACTCGGATTTGAGGACAGACAAAAACATTCAGTACTTC. Translated, it gives CASSYSDLRTDKNIQYF. The chain joins TRBV6-6 to TRBJ2-4, with D possibly matching TRBD1 (6 bases). CDR1 MNHNY and CDR2 SVGAGI come from the germline V gene (reference sequence). The CDR3 is 17 amino acids. V dropped 0 bases and J dropped 3 bases, with 15 bases sitting between them.

Many counts were recorded for this clonotype. V and J are TRBV28 and TRBJ1-2, with D possibly TRBD1 on 6 matching bases. The V gene's germline CDR1 is MDHEN and CDR2 SYDVKM. Trimming removed 5 bases from V and 6 bases from J, with 10 bases in between. This CDR3 spans 12 amino acids. CDR3 protein: CASSNREHGYTF. The CDR3 coding sequence is TGTGCCAGCAGTAACAGGGAACATGGCTACACCTTC.

The rearrangement links TRBV20-1 to TRBJ1-2; D call uncertain. The V end lost 4 bases, the J end lost 9 bases, and 21 bases lay between the germline ends. The germline V gene encodes CDR1 DFQATT and CDR2 SNEGSKA (reference sequence). The CDR3 spans 14 residues. CDR3 bases: TGCAGTGCTACCCCCGGCGTCGGCTCTATGAGCTACACCTTC. It yields the protein CSATPGVGSMSYTF.

The chain uses TRBV10-3 and TRBJ1-1, with 7 positions matching TRBD1. Germline V gene data show CDR1 as ENHRY and CDR2 as SYGVKD. The CDR3 length is 12 residues. V shed 11 bases and J 1 base; nucleotides not matched to a gene: 4. CDR3 nucleotides: TGTGCCTTAGGGACAGCGAACACTGAAGCTTTCTTT. Its translation is CALGTANTEAFF.

V and J are TRBV7-2 and TRBJ2-7, with TRBD1 matching 7 bases. The CDR3 runs to 14 residues. V dropped 5 bases and J dropped 4; count of bases not matched to a gene: 8. Germline CDR1 and CDR2: SGHTA and FQGNSA. Here the CDR3 DNA reads TGTGCCAGCAGCCGCCCGACAGGGACATACGAGCAGTACTTC. Its translation: CASSRPTGTYEQYF.

This clonotype was detected a few times. V gene TRBV12-3 or TRBV12-4 combines with J gene TRBJ2-7; 8 nucleotides match TRBD1. CDR3 length equals 15 residues. With V trimmed by 5 bases and J by 2 bases, 8 bases remained unmatched. The CDR3 DNA is TGTGCCAGCAGTCTAACAGGGGGGCCAGCCTACGAGCAGTACTTC. This encodes CASSLTGGPAYEQYF.

This clonotype was observed at least ten times. The chain carries TRBV7-8 and TRBJ2-1; 9 bases agree with TRBD2. Germline V lookup: CDR1 SGHVS, CDR2 FQNEAQ. CDR3 size: 17 residues. With 1 base clipped from V and 2 bases from J, the junction kept 6 bases outside the gene matches. DNA for the CDR3: TGTGCCAGCAGCTTAGGGATGAGCGGGAGGACCTACAATGAGCAGTTCTTC. This gives the protein CASSLGMSGRTYNEQFF.

This CDR3 reads CASSAGLAGEVYEQYF. CDR3 DNA sequence: TGTGCCAGCAGCGCCGGACTAGCGGGAGAAGTCTACGAGCAGTACTTC. This chain joins TRBV28 and TRBJ2-7, with 13 bases lining up with TRBD2. The CDR3 has 16 amino acids. Trimming at V came to 6 bases and at J to 3 bases, leaving 8 bases not matched to a gene. The germline V gene has CDR1 MDHEN and CDR2 SYDVKM.

Comments on this clonotype: The junction does not match germline at one end; this may be a read error. The V gene is TRBV29-1, the J gene TRBJ1-5; the D gene is possibly TRBD1 (6 bases). The CDR3 loop spans 13 amino acids. The germline V gene has CDR1 SQVTM and CDR2 ANQGSEA. CDR3 sequence: CSVGQGTNRPQHF. CDR3 in DNA: TGCAGCGTTGGTCAGGGGACCAATCGGCCCCAGCATTTT.

J is TRBJ2-5 and V is TRBV7-2, with a tentative D call TRBD1 (6 bases). V lost 4 bases and J lost 1, with 13 bases in between. This CDR3 region has 15 residues. Germline V gene data show CDR1 as SGHTA and CDR2 as FQGNSA. The chain's CDR3 is CASSSTDRLQETQYF. CDR3 bases: TGTGCCAGCAGCTCAACCGACAGGCTCCAAGAGACCCAGTACTTC.

There are many counts of this clonotype. Here the CDR3 reads CASSQNQRPLLSGNTIYF. In nucleotides, the CDR3 is TGTGCCAGCAGCCAAAACCAGAGACCACTACTCTCTGGAAACACCATATATTTT. The chain carries TRBV14 and TRBJ1-3, with D uncertain. This CDR3 is 18 amino acids long. The ends were cut back, 2 bases at V and 0 bases at J, with 17 bases in the middle. Germline V gene lookup returns CDR1 SGHDN and CDR2 FVKESK. Full variable domain (remainder filled in from reference TRBV14 and TRBJ1-3): EAGVTQFPSHSVIEKGQTVTLRCDPISGHDNLYWYRRVMGKEIKFLLHFVKESKQDESGMPNNRFLAERTGGTYSTLKVQPAELEDSGVYFCASSQNQRPLLSGNTIYFGEGSWLTVV.